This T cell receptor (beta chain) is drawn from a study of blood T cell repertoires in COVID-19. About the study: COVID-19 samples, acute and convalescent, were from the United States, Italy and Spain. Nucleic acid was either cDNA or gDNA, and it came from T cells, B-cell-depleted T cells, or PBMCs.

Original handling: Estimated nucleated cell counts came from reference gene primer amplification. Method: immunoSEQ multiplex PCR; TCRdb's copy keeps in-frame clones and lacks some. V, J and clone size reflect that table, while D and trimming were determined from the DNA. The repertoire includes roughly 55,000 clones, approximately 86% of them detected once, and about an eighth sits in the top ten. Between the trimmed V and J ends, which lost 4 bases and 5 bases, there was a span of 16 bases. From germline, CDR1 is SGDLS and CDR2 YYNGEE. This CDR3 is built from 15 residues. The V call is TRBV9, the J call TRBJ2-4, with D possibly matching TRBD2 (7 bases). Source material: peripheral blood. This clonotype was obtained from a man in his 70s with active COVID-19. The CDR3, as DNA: TGTGCCAGCAGCACCCGAGGGGGGGAGGAAAACATTCAGTACTTC. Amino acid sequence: CASSTRGGEENIQYF.